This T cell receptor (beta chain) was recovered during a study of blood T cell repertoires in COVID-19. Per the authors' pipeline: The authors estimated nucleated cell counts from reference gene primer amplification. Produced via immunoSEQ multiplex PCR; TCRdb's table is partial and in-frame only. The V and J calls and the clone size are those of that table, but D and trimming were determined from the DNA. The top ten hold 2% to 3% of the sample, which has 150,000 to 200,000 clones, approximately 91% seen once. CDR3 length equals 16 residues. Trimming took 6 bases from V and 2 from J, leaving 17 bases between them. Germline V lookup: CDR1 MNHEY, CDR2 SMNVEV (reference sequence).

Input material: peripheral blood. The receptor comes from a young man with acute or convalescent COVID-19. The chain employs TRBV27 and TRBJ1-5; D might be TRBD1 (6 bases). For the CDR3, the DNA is TGTGCCAGCAGACAAAACTCAGGGGTGGGCAATCAGCCCCAGCATTTT. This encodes CASRQNSGVGNQPQHF.